These 29 T cell receptor beta chains originate from one sample sequenced in a study of identical twins. TCRdb re-analysed the 5' RACE reads in MiXCR, keeping a single row per CDR3 protein. Here the sample spans about 520,000 distinct CDR3 sequences, 20% to 25% being singletons. This sample also belongs to another study, concerning T cells expressing NK-cell markers.

Source material: CD4+ T cells sorted from blood. The receptors were sampled from a young woman in good health.

The chain recombines TRBV3-1 with TRBJ2-6; possible D gene TRBD1, 6 bases. The germline V gene has CDR1 LGHDT and CDR2 YNNKEL (reference sequence). The CDR3 has 17 residues. V lost 4 bases and J lost 3, with 16 bases in between. Here the CDR3 reads CASSLGYQGFGANVLTF. The CDR3, as DNA: TGTGCCAGCAGCCTTGGGTACCAGGGGTTTGGGGCCAACGTCCTGACTTTC.

This clonotype was recorded a few times. V is TRBV9 and J is TRBJ2-3; D remains ambiguous. Germline CDR1 reads SGDLS; CDR2 reads YYNGEE. The V and J ends lost 4 bases and 14 bases respectively, with 17 bases between them. This CDR3 comprises 12 residues. The CDR3 region is CASSSPTLPMYF. The CDR3 DNA reads as TGTGCCAGCAGCTCGCCGACCCTACCCATGTATTTT.

The J gene is TRBJ1-2, the V gene TRBV6-5; D not resolved. The CDR3 is 15 residues long. Germline values: CDR1 MNHEY, CDR2 SVGAGI. Trimming took 2 bases from V and 3 from J, leaving 13 bases between them. CDR3 residues: CASSYRPDGDYGYTF. The CDR3 DNA follows: TGTGCCAGCAGTTACCGCCCGGACGGAGACTATGGCTACACCTTC.

This clonotype was observed a few times. The chain links TRBV5-8 to TRBJ1-3, with a possible D match to TRBD1 (6 bases). Looked up from germline, CDR1 is SGHTS and CDR2 is YDEGEE. The length of the CDR3 is 15 residues. V was pared by 3 bases and J by 2 bases, with 12 bases between. The DNA for the CDR3 is TGTGCCAGCAGCTCCCAGGGGCGAACTGGAAACACCATATATTTT. This codes for CASSSQGRTGNTIYF.

In its sample, this clonotype was seen many times. The CDR3 loop reads CASSVLGGNEQFF. The CDR3 DNA reads TGTGCCAGCAGTGTGTTGGGCGGCAATGAGCAGTTCTTC. The rearrangement uses TRBV25-1 and TRBJ2-1, with D unresolved. This CDR3 spans 13 amino acids. Trimming cost V 4 bases and J 6 bases, with 10 bases left between them. CDR1 MGHDK and CDR2 SYGVNS come from the germline V gene.

The rearrangement links TRBV11-1 to TRBJ2-5; 11 positions agree with TRBD2. This CDR3 contains 15 residues. The V gene end was trimmed by 4 bases and the J gene end by 1 base; junction bases not matched to a gene: 2. Germline V lookup: CDR1 SGHAT, CDR2 FQDESV (reference sequence). This chain's CDR3 is CASSSGLAAQETQYF. The CDR3 DNA reads TGTGCCAGCAGCTCGGGACTAGCGGCCCAAGAGACCCAGTACTTC.

The chain carries TRBV5-1 and TRBJ2-7, with 10 bases lining up with TRBD1. Trimming removed 3 bases from V and 4 bases from J; junction bases left unmatched: 4. Germline V gives CDR1 SGHRS, CDR2 YFSETQ. The CDR3 length is 14 residues. CDR3 in amino acids: CASSSDRGLYEQYF. The CDR3 DNA reads as TGCGCCAGCAGCTCTGACAGGGGGCTATACGAGCAGTACTTC. Full variable domain (remainder filled in from reference TRBV5-1 and TRBJ2-7): KAGVTQTPRYLIKTRGQQVTLSCSPISGHRSVSWYQQTPGQGLQFLFEYFSETQRNKGNFPGRFSGRQFSNSRSEMNVSTLELGDSALYLCASSSDRGLYEQYFGPGTRLTVT.

V and J are TRBV4-2 and TRBJ2-1, with 15 bases aligning to TRBD2. The CDR3 covers 16 residues. Losses at the gene ends were 3 bases for V and 9 bases for J; bases not matched to a gene: 6. Germline V CDR1 and CDR2: LGHNA, YNFKEQ. The CDR3, as DNA: TGTGCCAGCAGCCAGGGGACTAGCGGGGGGTACGGTGAGCAGTTCTTC. Protein product: CASSQGTSGGYGEQFF.

Turning to this clonotype: One base away lies a much larger clone, so this may be a sequencing read error. V is TRBV12-3 or TRBV12-4 and J is TRBJ1-1; D ambiguous. V dropped 5 bases and J dropped 5 bases, with 15 bases sitting between them. The CDR3 has 14 amino acids. CDR3 amino acids: CASSPTEIGTEAFF. CDR3 nucleotide sequence: TGTGCCAGCAGTCCCACGGAGATAGGGACTGAAGCTTTCTTT.

The chain employs TRBV20-1 and TRBJ2-3; 8 bases line up with TRBD2. The CDR3 has 14 residues. The J segment lost 8 bases and the V segment lost 6 bases, leaving 13 bases of the junction unmatched. Germline CDR1 and CDR2: DFQATT and SNEGSKA (reference sequence). The CDR3 DNA reads TGCAGTGCGACCTATAGCGGGGCCACTGGTACGCAGTATTTT. Its translation is CSATYSGATGTQYF.

The rearrangement uses TRBV20-1 and TRBJ2-3, with D unresolved. CDR3 length equals 11 residues. CDR1 and CDR2 from the germline V gene are DFQATT and SNEGSKA (reference sequence). Trimming took 5 bases from V and 6 from J, leaving 9 bases between them. CDR3 in DNA: TGCAGTGCTTTACAGACGGATACGCAGTATTTT. It translates to CSALQTDTQYF.

The chain joins TRBV9 to TRBJ2-3, with D maybe TRBD2 (7 bases). Germline CDR1 is SGDLS and CDR2 is YYNGEE. The CDR3 contains 17 residues. V lost 1 base, J lost 3 bases, and 18 bases lay in between. The CDR3 DNA is TGTGCCAGCAGCGTATACCCCGGGGGGCGGGGGACAGATACGCAGTATTTT. It yields the protein CASSVYPGGRGTDTQYF.

This chain joins TRBV5-1 and TRBJ2-1; 11 bases are shared with TRBD2. The ends lost 1 base at V and 7 bases at J; junction bases unmatched: 7. CDR1 SGHRS and CDR2 YFSETQ come from the germline V gene. The CDR3 consists of 16 residues. In DNA, the CDR3 is TGCGCCAGCAGCTTGATGGGACTAGCGGACAGTAATGAGCAGTTCTTC. Protein sequence: CASSLMGLADSNEQFF. Combining the CDR3 with reference TRBV5-1 and TRBJ2-1 gives the whole variable domain KAGVTQTPRYLIKTRGQQVTLSCSPISGHRSVSWYQQTPGQGLQFLFEYFSETQRNKGNFPGRFSGRQFSNSRSEMNVSTLELGDSALYLCASSLMGLADSNEQFFGPGTRLTVL.

This rearrangement joins TRBV24-1 to TRBJ1-2; the D gene is possibly TRBD1 (6 bases). This CDR3 is built from 14 residues. Trimming took off 4 bases at V and 7 bases at J, with 15 bases between the two ends. Germline-derived CDR1 and CDR2 are KGHDR and SFDVKD. For the CDR3, the DNA is TGTGCCACCAGTGACTCGTCGAACAGGGCTGGCTACACCTTC. It encodes CATSDSSNRAGYTF.

This clonotype was detected a few times. The genes are TRBV29-1 and TRBJ2-1; D might be TRBD1 or TRBD2, each matching 5 bases. CDR1 and CDR2 from the germline V gene are SQVTM and ANQGSEA. The length of the CDR3 is 13 residues. The V end lost 1 base, the J end lost 8 bases, and 12 bases lay between the germline ends. This CDR3 is CSVEGTRGDEQFF. For the CDR3, the DNA is TGCAGCGTTGAAGGTACGAGGGGCGATGAGCAGTTCTTC.

This clonotype was recorded a few times. The V call is TRBV4-1, the J call TRBJ2-3, with 9 bases aligning to TRBD1. Germline lookup yields CDR1 MGHRA and CDR2 YSYEKL. The CDR3 consists of 18 residues. V lost 3 bases, J lost 3 bases, and 13 bases stayed unmatched. This CDR3 reads CASSHPPGQGRRTDTQYF. CDR3 sequence (DNA): TGCGCCAGCAGCCACCCCCCGGGACAGGGTAGGAGGACAGATACGCAGTATTTT.

The chain is built from TRBV2 and TRBJ2-1; D unresolved. V lost 3 bases, J lost 5 bases, and 2 bases lay in between. Germline values: CDR1 SNHLY, CDR2 FYNNEI. The CDR3 spans 11 residues. This chain's CDR3 is CASSDDNEQFF. The DNA of the CDR3 is TGTGCCAGCAGTGACGACAATGAGCAGTTCTTC.

The J gene is TRBJ1-2, the V gene TRBV12-3 or TRBV12-4; D is undetermined. The V and J ends lost 2 bases and 8 bases respectively, with 9 bases between them. CDR3 length: 12 amino acids. For the CDR3, the DNA is TGTGCCAGCAGTTTAAATGCGGGAGGCTACACCTTC. Protein product: CASSLNAGGYTF.

The CDR3 is CASSPLLAGAVGELFF. In nucleotides, the CDR3 is TGTGCCAGCAGCCCATTGCTAGCGGGAGCTGTCGGGGAGCTGTTTTTT. The chain combines TRBV4-2 with TRBJ2-2, with 10 nucleotides matching TRBD2. The CDR3 is 16 residues long. V dropped 4 bases and J dropped 7; count of bases not matched to a gene: 9. The germline CDR1 and CDR2 sequences are LGHNA and YNFKEQ.

This clonotype has a handful of counts. V is TRBV6-1 and J is TRBJ1-6; 7 bases are a match to TRBD1. CDR3 length equals 16 residues. V lost 6 bases to trimming and J lost 10 bases; unmatched junction nucleotides: 15. Germline loops: CDR1 MNHNS, CDR2 SASEGT. The CDR3 sequence: CASRVNPLNRGSPLHF. The CDR3 DNA follows: TGTGCCAGCAGAGTTAATCCCCTTAACAGGGGATCACCCCTCCACTTT.

The rearrangement uses TRBV21-1 and TRBJ2-3; the table's D call, TRBD2, has no DNA check behind it. TRBV21-1 constitutes a pseudogene. The CDR3 extends over 14 amino acids. CDR3 region: CASGGRPDTDTQYF. The CDR3, as DNA: TGTGCCAGCGGCGGGAGGCCCGACACAGATACGCAGTATTTT.

This clonotype was counted a few times. This chain joins TRBV12-3 or TRBV12-4 and TRBJ2-2, with D possibly matching TRBD1 (6 bases). V dropped 1 base and J dropped 0 bases, with 6 bases sitting between them. CDR3 length equals 15 residues. The CDR3 DNA reads TGTGCCAGCAGTTTAGACAGGGCGAACACCGGGGAGCTGTTTTTT. Its protein product is CASSLDRANTGELFF.

The table lists this clonotype with a few counts. The chain is built from TRBV7-2 and TRBJ2-1; the D gene is possibly TRBD2 (6 bases). The germline V and J ends were trimmed by 3 bases and 5 bases, with 17 bases remaining between them. Looked up from germline, CDR1 is SGHTA and CDR2 is FQGNSA. The CDR3 is made up of 16 amino acids. The CDR3 sequence: CASSFWAGRRHNEQFF. The CDR3 nucleotides are TGTGCCAGCAGCTTCTGGGCGGGAAGGAGGCACAATGAGCAGTTCTTC.

The chain joins TRBV7-2 to TRBJ2-2; possibly TRBD1 for D (6 bases). Looked up from germline, CDR1 is SGHTA and CDR2 is FQGNSA. This CDR3 has 16 amino acids. The V and J ends lost 2 bases and 1 base respectively, with 11 bases between them. Here the CDR3 DNA reads TGTGCCAGCAGCTTAATGCAGGGGCGGAACACCGGGGAGCTGTTTTTT. It translates to CASSLMQGRNTGELFF.

This clonotype was recorded many times. The V call is TRBV2, the J call TRBJ2-7, with 10 bases identical to TRBD2. Trimming removed 3 bases from V and 4 bases from J; junction bases left unmatched: 6. In germline, CDR1 is SNHLY, CDR2 FYNNEI. The CDR3 is 15 residues long. CDR3 in DNA: TGTGCCAGCAGTGAGGGGATAGCGGGAGGATACGAGCAGTACTTC. It translates to CASSEGIAGGYEQYF.

V is TRBV19 and J is TRBJ1-2; no firm D call. Deletions cut 2 bases from V and 4 bases from J, with 5 bases between. Germline loops: CDR1 LNHDA, CDR2 SQIVND (reference sequence). CDR3 length equals 12 residues. The CDR3 protein is CASSINRYGYTF. The CDR3 region has the DNA TGTGCCAGTAGTATAAACCGCTATGGCTACACCTTC. The complete variable domain, with remaining parts taken from reference TRBV19 and TRBJ1-2, reads DGGITQSPKYLFRKEGQNVTLSCEQNLNHDAMYWYRQDPGQGLRLIYYSQIVNDFQKGDIAEGYSVSREKKESFPLTVTSAQKNPTAFYLCASSINRYGYTFGSGTRLTVV.

The chain links TRBV9 to TRBJ2-1; possible D gene TRBD2, 6 bases. Germline lookup yields CDR1 SGDLS and CDR2 YYNGEE. The CDR3 consists of 13 residues. V was trimmed by 4 bases and J by 6 bases, leaving 11 bases between them. This CDR3 reads CASSRRLVNEQFF. CDR3 sequence (DNA): TGTGCCAGCAGCCGACGACTAGTCAATGAGCAGTTCTTC.

There are a few counts of this clonotype. The chain combines TRBV9 with TRBJ2-7; D is perhaps TRBD2 (6 bases). V lost 4 bases, J lost 5 bases, and 16 bases lay in between. Germline-derived CDR1 and CDR2 are SGDLS and YYNGEE. This CDR3 spans 14 amino acids. CDR3 bases: TGTGCCAGCAGCCCTAAAGCGGGCGGCAACGAGCAGTACTTC. Residues: CASSPKAGGNEQYF.

This clonotype was seen at least ten times. The rearrangement links TRBV12-3 or TRBV12-4 to TRBJ2-7; no firm D call. Trimming left V 5 bases short and J 6 bases short, with 8 bases between. The CDR3 extends over 11 amino acids. The CDR3 sequence: CASSIRVEQYF. Here the CDR3 DNA reads TGTGCCAGCAGTATACGGGTCGAGCAGTACTTC.